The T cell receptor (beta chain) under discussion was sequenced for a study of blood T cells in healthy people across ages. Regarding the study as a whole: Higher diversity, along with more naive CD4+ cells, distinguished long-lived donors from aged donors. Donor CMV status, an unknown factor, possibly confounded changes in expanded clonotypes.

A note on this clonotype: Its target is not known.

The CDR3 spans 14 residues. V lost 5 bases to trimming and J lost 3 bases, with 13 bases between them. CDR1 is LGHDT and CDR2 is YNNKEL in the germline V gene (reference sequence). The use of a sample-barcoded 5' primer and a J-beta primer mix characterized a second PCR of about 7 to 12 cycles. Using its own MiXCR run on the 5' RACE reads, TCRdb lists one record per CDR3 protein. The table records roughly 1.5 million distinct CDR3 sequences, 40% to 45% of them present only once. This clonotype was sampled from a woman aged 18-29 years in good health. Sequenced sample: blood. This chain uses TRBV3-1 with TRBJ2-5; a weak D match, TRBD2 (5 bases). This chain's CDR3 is CASSYRPAEETQYF. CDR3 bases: TGTGCCAGCAGCTACCGACCAGCGGAAGAGACCCAGTACTTC.